The rows below give T cell receptor beta chains drawn from one sample of a study of CD8 T cells in ankylosing spondylitis. TCRdb reprocessed the 5' RACE reads with MiXCR, giving one entry per CDR3 protein. The table shows 390,000 or so distinct CDR3 sequences, with about 22% occurring only once. Specimen: blood, either unsorted or a sorted T cell fraction (not recorded which). The receptors here all came from a male donor with ankylosing spondylitis. The CDR3 runs from the conserved cysteine through the conserved F or W. A D gene is named only where the DNA matches it firmly. A clone size is listed for some rows: how often the clone was seen (once, few, many), or a class if it is expanded.

size,V,D,J,CDR3,DNA
many,TRBV7-6,.,TRBJ2-2,CASSFNPGMNTGELFF,TGTGCCAGCAGCTTTAACCCGGGGATGAACACCGGGGAGCTGTTTTTT
.,TRBV28,TRBD2,TRBJ2-1,CASSLFRGGDNEQFF,TGTGCCAGCAGTTTATTTCGGGGAGGGGACAATGAGCAGTTCTTC
.,TRBV20-1,.,TRBJ2-1,CSAQTSRYNEQFF,TGCAGTGCTCAGACTAGTCGCTACAATGAGCAGTTCTTC
.,TRBV10-3,TRBD2,TRBJ2-1,CAIKLAGGNNEQFF,TGTGCCATCAAGTTGGCGGGAGGGAACAATGAGCAGTTCTTC
.,TRBV11-3,TRBD2,TRBJ2-1,CAITTSGRTYEQFF,TGTGCCATCACAACTAGCGGGAGGACTTATGAGCAGTTCTTC
.,TRBV10-3,TRBD2,TRBJ2-1,CATNTGLDFGEQFF,TGTGCCACCAACACAGGACTAGATTTTGGTGAGCAGTTCTTC
.,TRBV5-1,.,TRBJ2-7,CASSPATSTVDEQCF,TGCGCCAGCAGCCCCGCGACTAGTACCGTGGACGAGCAGTGCTTC
few,TRBV3-1,.,TRBJ1-5,CASSSRGDQPQHF,TGTGCCAGCAGCAGTAGGGGGGATCAGCCCCAGCATTTT
few,TRBV2,TRBD2,TRBJ2-3,CASSGTSGAIGTQYF,TGTGCCAGCTCCGGGACTAGCGGTGCGATAGGTACGCAGTATTTT
.,TRBV7-9,TRBD1,TRBJ2-7,CASSLRTGGFAYEQYF,TGTGCCAGCAGCTTACGAACAGGGGGGTTCGCCTACGAGCAGTACTTC
.,TRBV6-2/TRBV6-3,.,TRBJ1-5,CASSYMISQPQHF,TGTGCCAGCAGTTACATGATCTCTCAGCCCCAGCATTTT
few,TRBV7-9,.,TRBJ2-2,CASTGRDTGELFF,TGTGCCAGCACCGGGCGAGACACCGGGGAGCTGTTTTTT
.,TRBV11-2,.,TRBJ2-2,CASSFTGNTGELFF,TGTGCCAGCAGCTTCACGGGGAACACCGGGGAGCTGTTTTTT
many,TRBV14,.,TRBJ2-2,CASSQELGLGANTGELFF,TGTGCCAGCAGCCAAGAACTGGGACTGGGCGCGAACACCGGGGAGCTGTTTTTT
.,TRBV5-4,TRBD1,TRBJ2-3,CASSAPRGSTDTQYF,TGTGCCAGCAGCGCACCCAGGGGGTCGACAGATACGCAGTATTTT
few,TRBV6-4,TRBD2,TRBJ2-2,CASRASGSGSRRELFF,TGTGCCAGCAGGGCGAGCGGGAGTGGATCCAGGAGGGAGCTGTTTTTT
few,TRBV5-1,TRBD2,TRBJ2-3,CASSIAGGGDTQYF,TGCGCCAGCAGCATAGCGGGAGGCGGCGATACGCAGTATTTT
.,TRBV5-5,.,TRBJ1-2,CASSLAQGGYYGYTF,TGTGCCAGCAGCTTGGCACAGGGAGGGTACTATGGCTACACCTTC
few,TRBV24-1,TRBD1,TRBJ2-6,CATSESGTGGSGANVLTF,TGTGCCACCAGTGAATCCGGGACAGGGGGGTCTGGGGCCAACGTCCTGACTTTC
few,TRBV29-1,TRBD1,TRBJ1-2,CSVEPGTDSYGYTF,TGCAGCGTTGAACCTGGGACAGATAGTTATGGCTACACCTTC
many,TRBV4-1,TRBD2,TRBJ2-2,CASSQVTASGRLAGELFF,TGCGCCAGCAGCCAAGTTACGGCTAGCGGGAGGTTAGCCGGGGAGCTGTTTTTT
.,TRBV11-3,TRBD1,TRBJ2-5,CASSLGTGGEKTQYF,TGTGCCAGCAGCTTGGGGACAGGGGGTGAGAAGACCCAGTACTTC
.,TRBV4-1,TRBD2,TRBJ2-1,CASSPEVGTSFYNEQFF,TGCGCCAGCAGCCCCGAGGTCGGGACTAGCTTTTACAATGAGCAGTTCTTC
.,TRBV20-1,TRBD2,TRBJ2-2,CSASHLAGLDTGELFF,TGCAGTGCTAGCCACCTAGCGGGATTGGACACCGGGGAGCTGTTTTTT
.,TRBV7-9,.,TRBJ1-5,CASSLPQGQPQHF,TGTGCCAGCAGCTTGCCACAGGGTCAGCCCCAGCATTTT
few,TRBV3-1,.,TRBJ2-2,CASSQSIYPGELFF,TGTGCCAGCAGCCAAAGCATTTACCCCGGGGAGCTGTTTTTT